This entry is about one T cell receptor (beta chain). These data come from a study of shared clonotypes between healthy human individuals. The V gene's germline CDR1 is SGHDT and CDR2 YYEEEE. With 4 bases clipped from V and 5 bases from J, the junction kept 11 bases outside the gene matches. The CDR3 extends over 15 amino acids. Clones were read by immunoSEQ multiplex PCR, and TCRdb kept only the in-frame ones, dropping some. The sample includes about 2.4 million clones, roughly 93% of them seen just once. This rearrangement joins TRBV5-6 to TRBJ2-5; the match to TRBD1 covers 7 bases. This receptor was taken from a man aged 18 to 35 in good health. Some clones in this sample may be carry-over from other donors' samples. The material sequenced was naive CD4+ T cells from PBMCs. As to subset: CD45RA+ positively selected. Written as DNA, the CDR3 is TGTGCCAGCAGCGCCTCGACAGGGATTGTGGAGACCCAGTACTTC. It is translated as CASSASTGIVETQYF.